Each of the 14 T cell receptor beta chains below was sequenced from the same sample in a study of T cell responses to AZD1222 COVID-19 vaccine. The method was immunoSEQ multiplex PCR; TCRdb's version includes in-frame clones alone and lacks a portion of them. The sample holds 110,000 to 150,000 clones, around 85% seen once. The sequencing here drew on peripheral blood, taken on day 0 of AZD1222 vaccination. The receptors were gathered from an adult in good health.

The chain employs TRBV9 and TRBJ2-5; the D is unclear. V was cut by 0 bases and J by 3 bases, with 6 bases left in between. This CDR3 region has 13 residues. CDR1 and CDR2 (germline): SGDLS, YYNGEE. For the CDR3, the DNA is TGTGCCAGCAGCGTAGACTGGGAAGAGACCCAGTACTTC. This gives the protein CASSVDWEETQYF.

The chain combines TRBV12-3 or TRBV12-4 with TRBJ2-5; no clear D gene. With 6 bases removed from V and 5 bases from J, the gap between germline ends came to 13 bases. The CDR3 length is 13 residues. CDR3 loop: CASSIDRRETQYF. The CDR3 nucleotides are TGTGCCAGCAGCATAGACCGCCGGGAGACCCAGTACTTC.

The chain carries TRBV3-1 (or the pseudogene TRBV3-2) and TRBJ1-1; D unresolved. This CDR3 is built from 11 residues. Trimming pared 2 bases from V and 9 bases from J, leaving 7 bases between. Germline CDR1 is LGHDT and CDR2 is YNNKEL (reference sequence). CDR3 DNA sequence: TGTGCCAGCAGCCAACGGGATAAAGCTTTCTTT. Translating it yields CASSQRDKAFF.

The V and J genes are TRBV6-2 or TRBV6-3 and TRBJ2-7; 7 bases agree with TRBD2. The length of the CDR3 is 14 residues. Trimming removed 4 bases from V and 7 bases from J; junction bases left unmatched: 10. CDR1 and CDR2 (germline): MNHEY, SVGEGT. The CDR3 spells CASSSPGRRTEQYF. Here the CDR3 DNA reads TGTGCCAGCAGTTCCCCCGGGAGGCGCACGGAGCAGTACTTC.

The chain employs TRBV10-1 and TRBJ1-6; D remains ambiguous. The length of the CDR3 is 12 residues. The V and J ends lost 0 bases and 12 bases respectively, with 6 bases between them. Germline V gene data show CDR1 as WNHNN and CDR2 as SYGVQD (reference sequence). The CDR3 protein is CASSESKGPLHF. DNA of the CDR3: TGCGCCAGCAGTGAGTCGAAAGGACCCCTCCACTTT.

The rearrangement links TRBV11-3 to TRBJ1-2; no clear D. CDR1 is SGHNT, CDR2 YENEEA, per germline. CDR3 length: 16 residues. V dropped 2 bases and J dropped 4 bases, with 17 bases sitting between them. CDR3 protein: CASSLTLNGDLYGYTF. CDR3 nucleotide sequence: TGTGCCAGCAGCTTAACTCTTAACGGTGATCTCTATGGCTACACCTTC.

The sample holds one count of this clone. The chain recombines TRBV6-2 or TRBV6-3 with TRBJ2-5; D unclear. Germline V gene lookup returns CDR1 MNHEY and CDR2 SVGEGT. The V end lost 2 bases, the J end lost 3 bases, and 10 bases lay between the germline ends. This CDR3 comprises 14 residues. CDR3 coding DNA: TGTGCCAGCAGTTACGGGCCCGAGGAAGAGACCCAGTACTTC. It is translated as CASSYGPEEETQYF.

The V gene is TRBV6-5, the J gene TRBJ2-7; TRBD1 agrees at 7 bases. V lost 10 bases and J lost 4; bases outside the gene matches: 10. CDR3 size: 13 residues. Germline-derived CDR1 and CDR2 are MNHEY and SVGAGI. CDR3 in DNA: TGTGCCACCCAAGGGACAGATTTATACGAGCAGTACTTC. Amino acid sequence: CATQGTDLYEQYF.

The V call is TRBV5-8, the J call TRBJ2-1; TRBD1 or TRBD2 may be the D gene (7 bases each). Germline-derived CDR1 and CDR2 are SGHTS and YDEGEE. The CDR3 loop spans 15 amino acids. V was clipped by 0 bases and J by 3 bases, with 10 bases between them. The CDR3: CASSLAGGVYNEQFF. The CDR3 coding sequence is TGTGCCAGCAGCTTGGCAGGGGGGGTCTACAATGAGCAGTTCTTC. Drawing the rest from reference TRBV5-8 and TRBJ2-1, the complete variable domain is EAGVTQSPTHLIKTRGQQATLRCSPISGHTSVYWYQQALGLGLQFLLWYDEGEERNRGNFPPRFSGRQFPNYSSELNVNALELEDSALYLCASSLAGGVYNEQFFGPGTRLTVL.

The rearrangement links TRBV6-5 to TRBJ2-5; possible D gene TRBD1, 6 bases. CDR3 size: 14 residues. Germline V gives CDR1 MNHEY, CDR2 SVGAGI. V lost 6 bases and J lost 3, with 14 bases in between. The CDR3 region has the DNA TGTGCCAGCAGGGCGCAGGGGCCCGAAGAGACCCAGTACTTC. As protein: CASRAQGPEETQYF.

Here the CDR3 reads CASSLEGQGFGNTIYF. The DNA of the CDR3 is TGTGCCAGCAGCTTAGAGGGACAGGGGTTCGGAAACACCATATATTTT. The chain has TRBV7-6 and TRBJ1-3, with TRBD1 identical over 10 bases. Germline CDR1 and CDR2: SGHVS and FNYEAQ. The CDR3 consists of 16 residues. The V and J ends lost 1 base and 4 bases, in that order; junction bases with no gene match: 4.

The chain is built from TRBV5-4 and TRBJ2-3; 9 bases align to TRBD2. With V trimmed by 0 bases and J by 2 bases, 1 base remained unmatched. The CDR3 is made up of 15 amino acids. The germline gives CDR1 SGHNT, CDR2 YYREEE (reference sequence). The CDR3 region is CASSLGLADTDTQYF. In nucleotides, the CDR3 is TGTGCCAGCAGCTTGGGACTAGCGGACACAGATACGCAGTATTTT.

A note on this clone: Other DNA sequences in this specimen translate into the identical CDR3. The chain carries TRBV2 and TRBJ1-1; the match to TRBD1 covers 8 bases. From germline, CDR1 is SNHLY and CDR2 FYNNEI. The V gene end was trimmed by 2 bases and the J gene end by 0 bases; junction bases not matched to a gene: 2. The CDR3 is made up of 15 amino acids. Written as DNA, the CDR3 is TGTGCCAGCAGTGAACAGGGGGCCCTGAACACTGAAGCTTTCTTT. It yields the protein CASSEQGALNTEAFF.

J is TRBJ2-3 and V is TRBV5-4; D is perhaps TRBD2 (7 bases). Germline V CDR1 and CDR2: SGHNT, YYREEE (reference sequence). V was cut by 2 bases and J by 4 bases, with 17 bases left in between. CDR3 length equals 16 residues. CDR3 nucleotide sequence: TGTGCCAGCAGCTTTAGTAGGGGGGGGGCTCCAGATACGCAGTATTTT. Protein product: CASSFSRGGAPDTQYF. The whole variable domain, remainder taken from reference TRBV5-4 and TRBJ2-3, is ETGVTQSPTHLIKTRGQQVTLRCSSQSGHNTVSWYQQALGQGPQFIFQYYREEENGRGNFPPRFSGLQFPNYSSELNVNALELDDSALYLCASSFSRGGAPDTQYFGPGTRLTVL.